This T cell receptor beta chain was profiled in a study of blood T cell repertoires in COVID-19. Here immunoSEQ multiplex PCR was the method, and the copy in TCRdb shows in-frame clones only, minus some. The sample holds almost 500,000 clones; about 85% are singletons and the top ten take under 9.5%. Germline V gene lookup returns CDR1 MNHEY and CDR2 SVGAGI. Trimming at V came to 2 bases and at J to 4 bases, leaving 4 bases not matched to a gene. The CDR3 extends over 15 amino acids. The receptor's source is a woman aged 55-75 years who had recovered from COVID-19. The sample taken for sequencing was PBMCs or T cells enriched from blood (not recorded which). V and J are TRBV6-5 and TRBJ2-1, with 8 bases that match TRBD2. The CDR3 DNA follows: TGTGCCAGCAGTTACGTCGGGGGGGGTTACAATGAGCAGTTCTTC. Residues: CASSYVGGGYNEQFF.